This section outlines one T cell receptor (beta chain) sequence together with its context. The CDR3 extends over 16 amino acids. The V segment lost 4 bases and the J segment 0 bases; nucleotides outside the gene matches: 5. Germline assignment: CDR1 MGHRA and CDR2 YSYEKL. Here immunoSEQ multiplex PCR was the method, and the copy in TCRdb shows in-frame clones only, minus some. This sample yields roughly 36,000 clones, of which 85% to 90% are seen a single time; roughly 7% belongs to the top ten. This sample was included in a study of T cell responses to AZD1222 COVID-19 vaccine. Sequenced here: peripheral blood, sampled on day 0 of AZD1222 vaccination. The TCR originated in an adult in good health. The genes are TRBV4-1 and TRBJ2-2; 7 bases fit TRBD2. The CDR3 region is CASSLRGDANTGELFF. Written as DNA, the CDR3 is TGCGCCAGCAGCCTACGGGGGGATGCGAACACCGGGGAGCTGTTTTTT.